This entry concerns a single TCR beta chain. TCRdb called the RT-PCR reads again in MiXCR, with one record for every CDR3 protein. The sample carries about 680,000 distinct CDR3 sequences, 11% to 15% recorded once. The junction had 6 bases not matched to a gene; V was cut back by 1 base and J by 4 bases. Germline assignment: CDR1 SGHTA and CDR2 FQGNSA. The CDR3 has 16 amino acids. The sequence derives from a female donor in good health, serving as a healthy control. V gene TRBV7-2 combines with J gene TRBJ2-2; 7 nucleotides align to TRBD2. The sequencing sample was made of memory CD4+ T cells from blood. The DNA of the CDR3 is TGTGCCAGCAGCTTAGGTCTAGCGGACTTCACCGGGGAGCTGTTTTTT. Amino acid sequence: CASSLGLADFTGELFF.